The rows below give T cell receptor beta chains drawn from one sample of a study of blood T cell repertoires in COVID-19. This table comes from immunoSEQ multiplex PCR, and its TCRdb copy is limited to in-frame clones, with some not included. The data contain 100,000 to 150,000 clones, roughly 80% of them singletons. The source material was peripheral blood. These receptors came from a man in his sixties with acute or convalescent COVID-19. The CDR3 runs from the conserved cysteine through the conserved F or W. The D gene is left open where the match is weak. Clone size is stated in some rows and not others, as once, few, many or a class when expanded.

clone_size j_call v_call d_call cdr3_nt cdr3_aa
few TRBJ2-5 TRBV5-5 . TGTGCCAGCAGTAACCCAACCCTACAAGAGACCCAGTACTTC CASSNPTLQETQYF
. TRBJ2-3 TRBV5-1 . TGCGCCAGCAGCTTGGCCGAGGGGGCAGATACGCAGTATTTT CASSLAEGADTQYF
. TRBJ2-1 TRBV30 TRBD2 TGTGCCTGGAGTGGACTAGCGGGAGGGCCCACGCATGAGCAGTTCTTC CAWSGLAGGPTHEQFF
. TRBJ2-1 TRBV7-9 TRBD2 TGTGCCAGCAGCGTTGGGACTAGCGGGAATGAGCAGTTCTTC CASSVGTSGNEQFF
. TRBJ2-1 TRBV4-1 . TGCGCCAGCAGCCCCGGTAGCGGAAGCTCCTACAATGAGCAGTTCTTC CASSPGSGSSYNEQFF
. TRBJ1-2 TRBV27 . TGTGCCAGCAGTTTCGGGGGACGGGGGAATGTTGGCTACACCTTC CASSFGGRGNVGYTF
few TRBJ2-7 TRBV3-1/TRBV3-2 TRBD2 TGTGCCAGCAGCCAAGCGGGGGGGGTCTACGAGCAGTACTTC CASSQAGGVYEQYF
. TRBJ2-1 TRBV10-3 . TGTGCCACCGACGGAGGTCAGGAGCAGTTCTTC CATDGGQEQFF
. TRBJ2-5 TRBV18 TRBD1 TGTGCCAGCTCCCGGACAGGGCCGATGGAGACCCAGTACTTC CASSRTGPMETQYF
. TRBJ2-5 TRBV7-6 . TGTGCCAGCAGCTTAGACAGTCAAGGAACCCAGTACTTC CASSLDSQGTQYF
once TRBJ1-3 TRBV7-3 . TGTGCCAGCAGTCCAGGGGCTGGAAACACCATATATTTT CASSPGAGNTIYF
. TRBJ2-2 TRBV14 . TGTGCCAGCAGCCAAGTACGGGGGTCCACCGGGGAGCTGTTTTTT CASSQVRGSTGELFF
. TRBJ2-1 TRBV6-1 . TGTGCCAGCAGTGATCTGGCAGGGGACAATGAGCAGTTCTTC CASSDLAGDNEQFF
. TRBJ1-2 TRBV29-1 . TGCAGCGTTGCGGAGAGTAACTATGGCTACACCTTC CSVAESNYGYTF
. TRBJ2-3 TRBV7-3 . TGTGCCAGCAGCTCACCTGGGGGCTACGATACGCAGTATTTT CASSSPGGYDTQYF
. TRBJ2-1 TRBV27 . TGTGCCAGCAGTTTAGAGAGGGCAGCTCTGAGGGATGAGCAGTTCTTC CASSLERAALRDEQFF
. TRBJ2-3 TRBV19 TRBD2 TGTGCCAGTAGTATAGGTACTAGCGACACAGATACGCAGTATTTT CASSIGTSDTDTQYF
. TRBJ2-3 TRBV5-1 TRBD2 TGCGCCAGCAGCTCCCTAGCGGGGGGTAGCACAGATACGCAGTATTTT CASSSLAGGSTDTQYF
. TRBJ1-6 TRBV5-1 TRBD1 TGCGCCAGCAGCTTGGCCTTCGGTACAGGGGAGGCCGTTAATTCACCCCTCCACTTT CASSLAFGTGEAVNSPLHF
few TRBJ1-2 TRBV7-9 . TGTGCCAGCAGCTTAGGGGAGGGCGGCTACACCTTC CASSLGEGGYTF
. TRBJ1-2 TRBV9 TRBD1 TGTGCCAGCAGCCCGACAGGGACATACTATGGCTACACCTTC CASSPTGTYYGYTF
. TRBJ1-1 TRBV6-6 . TGTGCCAGCAGTTACTCGGGGGGGGACACTGAAGCTTTCTTT CASSYSGGDTEAFF
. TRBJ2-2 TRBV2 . TGTGCCAGCAGTGTAAGGGACTCGAACACCGGGGAGCTGTTTTTT CASSVRDSNTGELFF
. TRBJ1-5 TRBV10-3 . TGTGCCATCAGTGAGAGTCGGAATCAGCCCCAGCATTTT CAISESRNQPQHF
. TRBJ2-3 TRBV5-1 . TGCGCCAGCAGCTTGAAGGAGGGGCGGACAGATACGCAGTATTTT CASSLKEGRTDTQYF
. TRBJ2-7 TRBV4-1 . TGCGCCAGCAGCGTACAGGGTGAGGGGCCCTACGAGCAGTACTTC CASSVQGEGPYEQYF
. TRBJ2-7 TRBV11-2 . TGTGCCAGCAGCTCCTTAGTCGGGAGTCACGAGCAGTACTTC CASSSLVGSHEQYF
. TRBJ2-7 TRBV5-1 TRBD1 TGCGCCAGCAACAACAGGGGACAGGGGTCCTACGAGCAGTACTTC CASNNRGQGSYEQYF
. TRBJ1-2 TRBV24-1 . TGTGCCACCAGTGACCCTAAGGCCTCGGGCTATGGCTACACCTTC CATSDPKASGYGYTF
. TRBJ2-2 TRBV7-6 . TGTGCCAGCAGCTCCTCGAGCGGCGGGGAGCTGTTTTTT CASSSSSGGELFF
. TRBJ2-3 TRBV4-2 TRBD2 TGTGCCAGCAGCCAGCACCTTAGCGGGGCGACAGATACGCAGTATTTT CASSQHLSGATDTQYF
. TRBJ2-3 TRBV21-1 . TGTGCCAGCAGCAAAGGAGGGAGGAAAACTAGCACAGATACGCAGTATTTT CASSKGGRKTSTDTQYF
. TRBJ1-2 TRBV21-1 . TGTGCCAGCTGCCCGGGACCAGGGGTCTCTTTCTATGGCTACACCTTC CASCPGPGVSFYGYTF
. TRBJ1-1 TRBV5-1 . TGCGCCAGCGGGGCCGAGGGGGTGGGGACTGAAGCTTTCTTT CASGAEGVGTEAFF
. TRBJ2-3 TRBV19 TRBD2 TGTGCCAGTAGTAGCGGGGGGGCTCCTAGCACAGATACGCAGTATTTT CASSSGGAPSTDTQYF
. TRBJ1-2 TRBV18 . TGTGCCAGCTCACCGGACAGTATTAATGGCTACACCTTC CASSPDSINGYTF